These 29 T cell receptor beta chains share one sample of origin, sequenced in a study of vaccination and CD4 T cells after COVID-19. Treatment defined: approximately nine-day PBMC culture with coronavirus spike peptide pools or control peptides (ViraFEST assay). From the unexposed donor, CD4+ T cells were collected ahead of the COVID-19 pandemic (2011-2018). Which antigens these TCRs recognize remains unknown. The assay that was used to sequence DNA from cultured CD4+ T cells was the Oncomine TCR Beta short-read assay. The template was genomic DNA from cultured CD4+ T cells. Each CDR3 protein gets one entry after TCRdb re-called the PCR reads with MiXCR. The sample lists 7,500 to 9,500 distinct CDR3 sequences; around 28% were seen once. Material: CD4+ T cells from blood, cultured in vitro. These receptors all stem from a human donor in good health.

This rearrangement joins TRBV7-2 to TRBJ2-7, with 10 bases identical to TRBD2. Germline V gene lookup returns CDR1 SGHTA and CDR2 FQGNSA. J was trimmed by 7 bases and V by 4 bases; bases with no gene match: 4. This CDR3 is built from 13 residues. This CDR3 is CASSSRTSGEQYF. The DNA for the CDR3 is TGTGCCAGCAGCTCTCGGACTAGCGGAGAGCAGTACTTC.

The rearrangement uses TRBV7-9 and TRBJ1-1; D is ambiguous. The V gene's germline CDR1 is SEHNR and CDR2 FQNEAQ (reference sequence). The CDR3 loop spans 11 amino acids. Trimming pared 8 bases from V and 2 bases from J, leaving 6 bases between. The DNA for the CDR3 is TGTGCCAGCGCCGAAAACACTGAAGCTTTCTTT. Encoded protein: CASAENTEAFF.

The V call is TRBV19, the J call TRBJ1-1; D gene unclear. V was pared by 7 bases and J by 4 bases, with 16 bases between. Looked up from germline, CDR1 is LNHDA and CDR2 is SQIVND (reference sequence). The CDR3 has 14 residues. The CDR3 region has the DNA TGTGCCAGTACGGACCCTGCCCGGCCCACTGAAGCTTTCTTT. Its protein is CASTDPARPTEAFF.

This clonotype occurred a few times. The chain joins TRBV12-3 or TRBV12-4 to TRBJ2-2; 8 bases are shared with TRBD2. J lost 5 bases, V lost 7 bases, and 9 bases had no gene match. This CDR3 contains 15 residues. CDR3 loop: CASITGGRETGELFF. The CDR3 DNA is TGTGCCAGCATCACGGGAGGGCGGGAAACCGGGGAGCTGTTTTTT.

The chain combines TRBV19 with TRBJ2-7, with D possibly being TRBD1 or TRBD2 (5 bases each). V dropped 5 bases and J dropped 0 bases, with 11 bases sitting between them. Germline lookup yields CDR1 LNHDA and CDR2 SQIVND (reference sequence). CDR3 length: 14 residues. The CDR3 nucleotides are TGTGCCAGTAGTCGGGACCCCAGCTCCTACGAGCAGTACTTC. Translation gives CASSRDPSSYEQYF.

The V call is TRBV27, the J call TRBJ2-3; 10 nucleotides agree with TRBD2. CDR1 MNHEY and CDR2 SMNVEV come from the germline V gene (reference sequence). The length of the CDR3 is 16 residues. V trimming: 6 bases; J trimming: 2 bases; junction bases outside the gene matches: 8. In nucleotides, the CDR3 is TGTGCCAGCAGCCTTACACTAGCGGGGTTCACAGATACGCAGTATTTT. This gives the protein CASSLTLAGFTDTQYF.

This clonotype has more than one count but fewer than ten. The chain carries TRBV27 and TRBJ1-1; D gene uncertain. V lost 5 bases and J 0 bases, leaving 16 bases between the germline ends. Germline CDR1 reads MNHEY; CDR2 reads SMNVEV (reference sequence). The CDR3 is 16 residues long. The CDR3 DNA reads TGTGCCAGCAGTGCCCGCTTGTCATCTATGAACACTGAAGCTTTCTTT. It specifies CASSARLSSMNTEAFF.

V is TRBV6-1 and J is TRBJ1-1, with TRBD1 as a possible D gene (5 bases). This CDR3 region has 15 residues. Germline-derived CDR1 and CDR2 are MNHNS and SASEGT. With 6 bases removed from V and 0 bases from J, the gap between germline ends came to 14 bases. CDR3 protein: CASSPTAGLNTEAFF. The DNA for the CDR3 is TGTGCCAGCAGCCCGACAGCCGGGTTGAACACTGAAGCTTTCTTT.

V usage is TRBV3-1 and J usage is TRBJ2-3, with a possible D match to TRBD1 (6 bases). The CDR3 is made up of 13 amino acids. Germline CDR1 reads LGHDT; CDR2 reads YNNKEL (reference sequence). V lost 3 bases and J lost 10, with 14 bases in between. For the CDR3, the DNA is TGTGCCAGCAGCCATGAGGACAGAAAGCCGCAGTATTTT. It translates to CASSHEDRKPQYF.

This clonotype occurred a few times. The genes are TRBV10-2 and TRBJ1-2, with TRBD1 identical over 12 bases. The CDR3 covers 16 residues. Losses at the gene ends were 3 bases for V and 2 bases for J; bases not matched to a gene: 4. Germline CDR1 reads WSHSY; CDR2 reads SAAADI. The CDR3 DNA sequence: TGCGCCAGCAGTGATCCCGGGACAGGGGGCAACTATGGCTACACCTTC. It encodes CASSDPGTGGNYGYTF.

This rearrangement joins TRBV6-2 or TRBV6-3 to TRBJ2-1, with 7 bases identical to TRBD1. J lost 7 bases, V lost 3 bases, and 12 bases had no gene match. Germline V gene sequence: CDR1 MNHEY, CDR2 SVGEGT. The CDR3 covers 16 residues. CDR3: CASSYLLTGPGNEQFF. The DNA of the CDR3 is TGTGCCAGCAGTTATCTCTTGACAGGGCCGGGGAATGAGCAGTTCTTC.

This clonotype was picked up a small number of times. The rearrangement uses TRBV25-1 and TRBJ1-2, with D possibly matching TRBD1 (5 bases). The ends were cut back, 3 bases at V and 2 bases at J, with 16 bases in the middle. The CDR3 is 16 residues long. The V gene's germline CDR1 is MGHDK and CDR2 SYGVNS. The CDR3 DNA follows: TGTGCCAGCAGTGACCCCCAGGGCTCCGGCAACTATGGCTACACCTTC. Translating it yields CASSDPQGSGNYGYTF.

The chain has TRBV10-3 and TRBJ2-7, with 9 bases matching TRBD1. The J segment lost 5 bases and the V segment lost 11 bases, leaving 7 bases of the junction unmatched. Germline assignment: CDR1 ENHRY and CDR2 SYGVKD. This CDR3 is built from 12 residues. CDR3: CAVAGTGNEQYF. CDR3 nucleotides: TGTGCCGTAGCCGGGACAGGGAACGAGCAGTACTTC.

The rearrangement links TRBV7-3 to TRBJ2-3; TRBD1 aligns across 7 bases. Germline lookup yields CDR1 SGHTA and CDR2 FQGTGA. The CDR3 covers 15 residues. The V gene end was trimmed by 4 bases and the J gene end by 4 bases; junction bases not matched to a gene: 8. The CDR3 protein is CASSSHPGTADTQYF. Here the CDR3 DNA reads TGTGCCAGCAGCTCCCACCCCGGGACAGCAGATACGCAGTATTTT. The whole variable domain, remainder taken from reference TRBV7-3 and TRBJ2-3, is GAGVSQTPSNKVTEKGKYVELRCDPISGHTALYWYRQSLGQGPEFLIYFQGTGAADDSGLPNDRFFAVRPEGSVSTLKIQRTERGDSAVYLCASSSHPGTADTQYFGPGTRLTVL.

The rearrangement links TRBV19 to TRBJ1-1; the D gene is possibly TRBD1 (5 bases). This CDR3 is built from 12 residues. CDR1 and CDR2 from the germline V gene are LNHDA and SQIVND (reference sequence). Trimming pared 3 bases from V and 10 bases from J, leaving 12 bases between. The CDR3 sequence: CASSILGGLAFF. In DNA, the CDR3 is TGTGCCAGTAGTATTTTGGGGGGGTTAGCTTTCTTT. The entire variable domain, with the rest obtained from reference TRBV19 and TRBJ1-1, is as follows: DGGITQSPKYLFRKEGQNVTLSCEQNLNHDAMYWYRQDPGQGLRLIYYSQIVNDFQKGDIAEGYSVSREKKESFPLTVTSAQKNPTAFYLCASSILGGLAFFGQGTRLTVV.

In this sample, this clonotype is medium-sized. CDR3 bases: TGCAGTGCTGCCAGGGCTGATAATTCACCCCTCCACTTT. Translation: CSAARADNSPLHF. The J gene is TRBJ1-6, the V gene TRBV20-1; the D gene is possibly TRBD1 (5 bases). Per germline, CDR1 DFQATT and CDR2 SNEGSKA (reference sequence). This CDR3 region has 13 residues. V shed 5 bases and J shed 5 bases, with 10 bases lying between them.

A few counts support this clonotype. V gene TRBV6-5 combines with J gene TRBJ2-7; the D gene is possibly TRBD1 (7 bases). Per the germline V gene, CDR1 is MNHEY and CDR2 is SVGAGI. Trimming cost V 4 bases and J 7 bases, with 17 bases left between them. This CDR3 comprises 14 residues. CDR3 in DNA: TGTGCCAGCAGTTCCCGAGGCAGGGGGGTAGAGCAGTACTTC. Amino acids: CASSSRGRGVEQYF.

The rearrangement joins TRBV19 to TRBJ2-1; 9 nucleotides align to TRBD2. J lost 5 bases, V lost 2 bases, and 10 bases had no gene match. This CDR3 contains 17 residues. The germline CDR1 and CDR2 sequences are LNHDA and SQIVND (reference sequence). CDR3 sequence: CASSIQPTSGPNNEQFF. CDR3 nucleotides: TGTGCCAGTAGTATACAACCGACTAGCGGTCCTAACAATGAGCAGTTCTTC.

This clonotype has more than one count but fewer than ten. This chain joins TRBV20-1 and TRBJ2-5; D unclear. Trimming removed 6 bases from V and 1 base from J, with 9 bases in between. The CDR3 is 12 residues long. In germline, CDR1 is DFQATT, CDR2 SNEGSKA (reference sequence). The CDR3 spells CSAMATQETQYF. CDR3 coding DNA: TGCAGTGCGATGGCGACCCAAGAGACCCAGTACTTC.

In nucleotides, the CDR3 is TGTGCCAGTACCCCGGGAATGGGCGGATACTACGAGCAGTACTTC. Its translation: CASTPGMGGYYEQYF. This rearrangement joins TRBV19 to TRBJ2-7; weak D call: TRBD2 (5 bases). CDR1 and CDR2 (germline): LNHDA, SQIVND (reference sequence). This CDR3 contains 15 residues. V was shortened by 7 bases and J by 3 bases, with 19 bases between the two germline ends. Full variable domain (missing parts from reference TRBV19 and TRBJ2-7): DGGITQSPKYLFRKEGQNVTLSCEQNLNHDAMYWYRQDPGQGLRLIYYSQIVNDFQKGDIAEGYSVSREKKESFPLTVTSAQKNPTAFYLCASTPGMGGYYEQYFGPGTRLTVT.

Only a few counts were recorded for this clonotype. This rearrangement joins TRBV27 to TRBJ2-1, with TRBD1 identical over 8 bases. TRBJ2-7 explains the end of the DNA better; the J call may be wrong. The CDR3 extends over 15 amino acids. Germline V lookup: CDR1 MNHEY, CDR2 SMNVEV (reference sequence). CDR3 in amino acids: CASSPGQGRSYEQYF. For the CDR3, the DNA is TGTGCCAGCAGTCCAGGACAGGGCAGGTCCTACGAGCAGTACTTC.

In its sample, this clonotype was seen a few times. V and J are TRBV2 and TRBJ2-5; weak D call: TRBD2 (6 bases). The V end was cut by 4 bases, the J end by 5 bases, with 8 bases between. This CDR3 spans 12 amino acids. Germline values: CDR1 SNHLY, CDR2 FYNNEI. The DNA of the CDR3 is TGTGCCAGCAGTGCTAGCGCCGAGACCCAGTACTTC. Translation: CASSASAETQYF.

The chain links TRBV7-8 to TRBJ1-4; D unclear. V gave up 1 base and J gave up 2 bases, with 11 bases separating them. The CDR3 runs to 16 residues. Germline-derived CDR1 and CDR2 are SGHVS and FQNEAQ. The CDR3 coding sequence is TGTGCCAGCAGCTTAGATCTGGGTTGGACTAATGAAAAACTGTTTTTT. This translates into CASSLDLGWTNEKLFF.

In its sample, this clonotype was seen a few times. V and J are TRBV20-1 and TRBJ1-4; 7 positions agree with TRBD1. The germline V gene encodes CDR1 DFQATT and CDR2 SNEGSKA (reference sequence). CDR3 length: 15 residues. The V gene end was trimmed by 2 bases and the J gene end by 3 bases; junction bases not matched to a gene: 6. CDR3 loop: CSARSPGQSNEKLFF. The CDR3 region has the DNA TGCAGTGCTAGATCCCCGGGACAGTCTAATGAAAAACTGTTTTTT.

The chain combines TRBV28 with TRBJ2-2; D is ambiguous. Looked up from germline, CDR1 is MDHEN and CDR2 is SYDVKM. The CDR3 loop spans 14 amino acids. The V and J ends lost 7 bases and 4 bases respectively, with 13 bases between them. The DNA for the CDR3 is TGTGCCAGCACCGAACCGATCCGCACCGGGGAGCTGTTTTTT. This translates into CASTEPIRTGELFF.

The chain recombines TRBV25-1 with TRBJ2-7, with a weak D call TRBD2 (5 bases). V dropped 10 bases and J dropped 0 bases, with 16 bases sitting between them. There are 14 residues in the CDR3. CDR1 is MGHDK, CDR2 SYGVNS, per germline. The CDR3 region has the DNA TGTGCCATTTCTCCGGGCGGAGGCTCCTACGAGCAGTACTTC. It codes for CAISPGGGSYEQYF.

The chain couples TRBV11-2 to TRBJ2-1, with 9 positions matching TRBD2. Germline V gene data show CDR1 as SGHAT and CDR2 as FQNNGV. The CDR3 has 16 amino acids. Germline trimming cut 6 bases from V and 3 bases from J; bases unmatched to any gene: 9. This CDR3 is CASRPLGLAIYNEQFF. The CDR3 nucleotides read TGTGCCAGCAGACCACTGGGACTAGCCATCTACAATGAGCAGTTCTTC.

In its sample, this clonotype is medium-sized. The CDR3 sequence is CASSMDPNTEAFF. The CDR3 nucleotides are TGTGCCAGCAGCATGGACCCGAACACTGAAGCTTTCTTT. The chain has TRBV7-3 and TRBJ1-1; D is ambiguous. The CDR3 loop spans 13 amino acids. The V end lost 5 bases, the J end lost 1 base, and 8 bases lay between the germline ends. Per germline, CDR1 SGHTA and CDR2 FQGTGA.

The chain employs TRBV20-1 and TRBJ1-5; unclear D gene. The germline V gene has CDR1 DFQATT and CDR2 SNEGSKA (reference sequence). The CDR3 covers 10 residues. The V end lost 2 bases, the J end lost 7 bases, and 3 bases lay between the germline ends. The CDR3 spells CSARRQPQHF. In DNA, the CDR3 is TGCAGTGCTAGAAGGCAGCCCCAGCATTTT.